This entry features one T cell receptor beta chain sequence. Its antigen specificity is not known. Base qualities are not recorded, but no much larger clone differs from it by a single base. The entry originates in a study of OX40 agonist ivuxolimab in advanced cancers. In the study overall: Ivuxolimab, which targeted the costimulatory receptor OX40 (CD134), was an agonistic, fully human IgG2 monoclonal antibody. Intravenous ivuxolimab was administered to patients every 2 weeks at six dose levels: 0.01, 0.1, 0.3, 1.5, 3 and 10 mg/kg. Among the roughly 54 dose-escalation patients, approximately 20 had hepatocellular carcinoma, approximately 15 melanoma, 9 renal cell carcinoma and 9 head and neck cancer. In the dose-escalation cohort, approximately 83% of patients were male, and the mean age was roughly 56 years with a range of roughly 23 to 90. Patients were allowed to have had prior anti-PD-1, anti-PD-L1 or anti-CTLA-4 therapy, and around 43% of the dose-escalation patients had been treated with checkpoint inhibitors. Partial responses were achieved by three dose-escalation patients, of whom one had hepatocellular carcinoma and two had cutaneous melanoma. The purpose of peripheral TCRbeta sequencing was to test whether ivuxolimab changed TCR sequence diversity and led to clonal T-cell expansion. The monotherapy dose-escalation portion (N ≈ 52 patients) of the phase I ivuxolimab trial is reported in the paper. General findings and caveats noted by the study authors: In the 0.1-3.0 mg/kg groups, partial responders were among the patients with the lowest normalized peripheral clonal expansion, particularly in CD8+ T cells. After ivuxolimab, expanded clones were on average more numerous among CD8+ T cells than among CD4+ T cells. The antigen specificity of the clonally expanded peripheral T cells was not determined. Clonal expansion of both CD4+ and CD8+ blood T cells was observed from baseline to week 6 at doses 0.1 to 3.0 mg/kg. Low levels of normalized T-cell clonal expansion were also seen in some patients who did not respond.

Genomic DNA was isolated from the sorted cells so that the TCRbeta CDR3 region could be sequenced. The immunoSEQ Assay was used for sequencing of TCRbeta CDR3 regions. Drawn from immuneACCESS, this table holds only the in-frame rearrangements with V and J called that TCRdb kept. Clones are partly lost; checked studies trace under half to an unresolved V gene and leave the rest unexplained. The sample table records just over 90,000 clones; around 90% of these occur just once. The leading ten clones occupy about 0.81% of the sample. Patients with autoimmune disease history or receiving systemic immunosuppression were excluded from the trial. In every dose cohort, peripheral blood was drawn for TCR sequencing at baseline, cycle 4 day 1, and cycle 7 day 1. The samples were taken from a phase I, first-in-human, multicenter, open-label dose-escalation trial of ivuxolimab. Adults with locally advanced or metastatic head and neck squamous cell, hepatocellular, melanoma or renal cell carcinoma were enrolled in the trial. Before TCR sequencing, CD4+ T cells and CD8+ T cells were sorted from peripheral blood as separate populations.

CDR1 and CDR2 (PRHDT, FYEKMQ) derive from the germline V gene (reference sequence). Reading from cysteine to phenylalanine, the CDR3 counts 13 amino acids. The retained sequence is limited to the CDR3, 39 bases, with the frame set at the first base. Trimming costs V 4 bases and J 1 base, and their ends lie 7 bases apart. The sequences come from CD4+ or CD8+ T cells sorted from blood, collected in a trial of the OX40 agonist ivuxolimab. This receptor chain uses TRBV13 and TRBJ1-1, with an unclear D gene assignment. This clonotype was sampled from an adult with an advanced solid tumor such as melanoma, head and neck, liver or kidney cancer. The encoded CDR3 is CASSSTRNTEAFF. The bases are TGTGCCAGCAGCTCGACACGGAACACTGAAGCTTTCTTT.